A selection of T cell receptor beta chains follows, all from one sample in a study of blood T cells in healthy people across ages. Each CDR3 protein is one row after TCRdb ran MiXCR on the 5' RACE reads. There are fewer than 700,000 distinct CDR3 sequences in the sample; approximately 40% occur only once, and around 30% lies in the top ten. The sequenced sample was blood. Receptor source: a man aged 80 or over in good health. Each CDR3 is given with its conserved first and last residue. The D gene is left open where the match is weak. For some rows the clone size is stated as once, few or many, or as a class when expanded; others skip it.

clone_size: few; v_call: TRBV5-6; d_call: .; cdr3_length: 14; j_call: TRBJ2-7; cdr3_aa: CASSQVAISYEQYF; cdr3_nt: TGTGCCAGCAGCCAAGTAGCCATTTCCTACGAGCAGTACTTC
clone_size: .; v_call: TRBV19; d_call: .; cdr3_length: 15; j_call: TRBJ1-1; cdr3_aa: CASSIDLSTATEAFF; cdr3_nt: TGTGCCAGTAGTATAGATCTATCGACAGCCACTGAAGCTTTCTTT
clone_size: .; v_call: TRBV20-1; d_call: TRBD1; cdr3_length: 15; j_call: TRBJ2-3; cdr3_aa: CSAYPPTGVGDTQYF; cdr3_nt: TGCAGTGCTTACCCTCCGACAGGGGTTGGAGATACGCAGTATTTT
clone_size: few; v_call: TRBV20-1; d_call: .; cdr3_length: 10; j_call: TRBJ1-1; cdr3_aa: CSAPSGVAFF; cdr3_nt: TGCAGTGCTCCAAGCGGGGTGGCTTTCTTT
clone_size: .; v_call: TRBV27; d_call: .; cdr3_length: 14; j_call: TRBJ1-1; cdr3_aa: CASSTNRMNTEAFF; cdr3_nt: TGTGCCAGCAGTACCAACCGAATGAACACTGAAGCTTTCTTT
clone_size: .; v_call: TRBV4-3; d_call: .; cdr3_length: 13; j_call: TRBJ1-2; cdr3_aa: CASSQGHNYGYTF; cdr3_nt: TGCGCCAGCAGCCAGGGACATAACTATGGCTACACCTTC
clone_size: many; v_call: TRBV20-1; d_call: .; cdr3_length: 14; j_call: TRBJ2-7; cdr3_aa: CSARDIGQSYEQYF; cdr3_nt: TGCAGTGCTAGAGACATCGGACAGTCCTACGAGCAGTACTTC
clone_size: few; v_call: TRBV4-3; d_call: TRBD2; cdr3_length: 15; j_call: TRBJ2-1; cdr3_aa: CASSQASGSIYEQFF; cdr3_nt: TGCGCCAGCAGCCAAGCTAGCGGGAGTATTTATGAGCAGTTCTTC
clone_size: .; v_call: TRBV3-1; d_call: .; cdr3_length: 15; j_call: TRBJ2-7; cdr3_aa: CASSQEGDVVYEQYF; cdr3_nt: TGTGCCAGCAGCCAAGAAGGGGACGTTGTTTACGAGCAGTACTTC
clone_size: .; v_call: TRBV9; d_call: .; cdr3_length: 17; j_call: TRBJ2-7; cdr3_aa: CASSPSSSGGRFYEQYF; cdr3_nt: TGTGCCAGCAGCCCATCCTCTTCTGGGGGGCGCTTTTACGAGCAGTACTTC
clone_size: .; v_call: TRBV11-1; d_call: .; cdr3_length: 15; j_call: TRBJ2-2; cdr3_aa: CASRAAQGNTGELFF; cdr3_nt: TGTGCCAGCAGGGCTGCGCAGGGCAACACCGGGGAGCTGTTTTTT